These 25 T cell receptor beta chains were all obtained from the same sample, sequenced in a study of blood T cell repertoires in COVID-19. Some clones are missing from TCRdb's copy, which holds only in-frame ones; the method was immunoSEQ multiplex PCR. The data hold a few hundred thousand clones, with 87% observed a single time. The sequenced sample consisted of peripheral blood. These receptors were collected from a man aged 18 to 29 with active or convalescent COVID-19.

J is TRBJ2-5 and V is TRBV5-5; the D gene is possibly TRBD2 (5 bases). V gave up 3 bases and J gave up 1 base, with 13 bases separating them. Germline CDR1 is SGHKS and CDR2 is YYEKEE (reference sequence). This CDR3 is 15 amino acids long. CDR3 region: CASSWRRLSQETQYF. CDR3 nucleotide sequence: TGTGCCAGCAGCTGGAGGAGACTATCCCAAGAGACCCAGTACTTC.

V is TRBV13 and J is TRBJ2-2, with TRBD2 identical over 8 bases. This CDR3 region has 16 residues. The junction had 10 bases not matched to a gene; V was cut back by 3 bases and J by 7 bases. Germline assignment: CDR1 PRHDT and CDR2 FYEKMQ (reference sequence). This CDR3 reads CASSFNPGTRRGELFF. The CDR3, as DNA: TGTGCCAGCAGCTTCAATCCCGGGACTAGACGCGGGGAGCTGTTTTTT.

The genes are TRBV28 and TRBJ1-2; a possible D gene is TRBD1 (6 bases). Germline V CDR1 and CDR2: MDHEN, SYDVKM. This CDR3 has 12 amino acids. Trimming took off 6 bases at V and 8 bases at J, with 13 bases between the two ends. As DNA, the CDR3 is TGTGCCAGCAGGGAAACAGGGAGAGGCTACACCTTC. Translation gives CASRETGRGYTF.

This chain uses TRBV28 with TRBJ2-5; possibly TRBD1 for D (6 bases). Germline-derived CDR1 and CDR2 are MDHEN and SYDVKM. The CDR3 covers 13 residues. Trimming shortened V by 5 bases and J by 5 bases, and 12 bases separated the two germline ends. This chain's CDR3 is CASSHQGLETQYF. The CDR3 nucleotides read TGTGCCAGCAGTCATCAGGGGTTGGAGACCCAGTACTTC.

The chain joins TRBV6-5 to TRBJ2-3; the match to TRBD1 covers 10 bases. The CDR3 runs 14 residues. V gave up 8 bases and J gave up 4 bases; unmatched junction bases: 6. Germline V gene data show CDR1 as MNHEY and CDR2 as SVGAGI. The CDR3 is CASRDRGWADTQYF. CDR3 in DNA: TGTGCCAGCCGGGACAGGGGTTGGGCAGATACGCAGTATTTT.

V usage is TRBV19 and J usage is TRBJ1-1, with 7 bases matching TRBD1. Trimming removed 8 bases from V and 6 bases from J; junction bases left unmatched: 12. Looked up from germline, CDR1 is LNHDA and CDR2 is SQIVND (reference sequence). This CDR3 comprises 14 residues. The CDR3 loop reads CASSSQGVGAEAFF. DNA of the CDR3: TGTGCCAGTTCGTCCCAGGGGGTCGGAGCTGAAGCTTTCTTT.

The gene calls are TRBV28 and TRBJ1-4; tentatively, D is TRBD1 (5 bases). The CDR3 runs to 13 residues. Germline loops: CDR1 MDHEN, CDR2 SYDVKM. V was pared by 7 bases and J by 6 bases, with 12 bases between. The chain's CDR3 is CASTRGSDEKLFF. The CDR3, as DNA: TGTGCCAGCACTCGGGGGTCCGATGAAAAACTGTTTTTT. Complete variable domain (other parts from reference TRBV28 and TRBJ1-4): DVKVTQSSRYLVKRTGEKVFLECVQDMDHENMFWYRQDPGLGLRLIYFSYDVKMKEKGDIPEGYSVSREKKERFSLILESASTNQTSMYLCASTRGSDEKLFFGSGTQLSVL.

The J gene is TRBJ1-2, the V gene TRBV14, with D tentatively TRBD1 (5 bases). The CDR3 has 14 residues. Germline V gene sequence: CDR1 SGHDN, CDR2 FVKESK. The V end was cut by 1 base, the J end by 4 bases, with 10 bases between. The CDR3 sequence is CASSQGGGIYGYTF. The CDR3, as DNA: TGTGCCAGCAGCCAAGGTGGGGGGATCTATGGCTACACCTTC.

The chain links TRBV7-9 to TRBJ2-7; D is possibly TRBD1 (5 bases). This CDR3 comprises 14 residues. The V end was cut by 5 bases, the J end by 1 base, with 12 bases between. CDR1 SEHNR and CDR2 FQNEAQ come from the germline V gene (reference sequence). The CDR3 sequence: CASSPDRVSYEQYF. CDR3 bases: TGTGCCAGCAGCCCAGACAGAGTTTCCTACGAGCAGTACTTC.

The chain's CDR3 is CASSSAGGPANEQFF. In DNA form, the CDR3 reads TGTGCCAGCAGCTCCGCGGGGGGGCCAGCGAATGAGCAGTTCTTC. The genes are TRBV9 and TRBJ2-1; 9 bases match TRBD2. The germline gives CDR1 SGDLS, CDR2 YYNGEE. Unmatched junction bases numbered 9, after V lost 4 bases and J lost 7 bases. The CDR3 covers 15 residues. Variable domain in full (rest from reference TRBV9 and TRBJ2-1): DSGVTQTPKHLITATGQRVTLRCSPRSGDLSVYWYQQSLDQGLQFLIQYYNGEERAKGNILERFSAQQFPDLHSELNLSSLELGDSALYFCASSSAGGPANEQFFGPGTRLTVL.

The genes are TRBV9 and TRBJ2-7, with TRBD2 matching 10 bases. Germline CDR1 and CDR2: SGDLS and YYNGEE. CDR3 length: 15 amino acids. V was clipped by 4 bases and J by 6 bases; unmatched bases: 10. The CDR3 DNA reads TGTGCCAGCAGCCCCCCCAGCGGGAGGGAAGGCGAGCAGTACTTC. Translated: CASSPPSGREGEQYF.

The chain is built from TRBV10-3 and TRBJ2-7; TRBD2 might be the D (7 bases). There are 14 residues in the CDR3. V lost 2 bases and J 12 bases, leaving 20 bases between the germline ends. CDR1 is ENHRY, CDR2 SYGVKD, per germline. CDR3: CAISEEGGRVPAYF. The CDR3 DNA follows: TGTGCCATCAGTGAGGAGGGGGGGCGGGTACCCGCGTACTTC.

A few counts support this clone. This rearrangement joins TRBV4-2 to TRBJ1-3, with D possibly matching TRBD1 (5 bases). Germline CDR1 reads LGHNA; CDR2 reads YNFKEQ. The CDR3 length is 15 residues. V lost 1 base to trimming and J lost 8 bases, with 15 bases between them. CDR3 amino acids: CASSQAQGLVYTIYF. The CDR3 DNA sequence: TGTGCCAGCAGCCAAGCCCAGGGTCTTGTATACACCATATATTTT.

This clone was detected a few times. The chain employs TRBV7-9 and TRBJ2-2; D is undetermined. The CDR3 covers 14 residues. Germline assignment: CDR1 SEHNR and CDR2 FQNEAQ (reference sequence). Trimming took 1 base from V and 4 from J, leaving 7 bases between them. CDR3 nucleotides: TGTGCCAGCAGCTTAGAACTTAGCACCGGGGAGCTGTTTTTT. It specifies CASSLELSTGELFF.

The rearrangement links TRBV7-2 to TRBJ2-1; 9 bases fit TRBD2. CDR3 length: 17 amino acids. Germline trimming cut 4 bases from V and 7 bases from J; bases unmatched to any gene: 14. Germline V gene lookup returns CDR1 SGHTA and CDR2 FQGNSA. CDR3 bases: TGTGCCAGCAGCTACCTGGAGCGGGGGGCGAGTAGGAATGAGCAGTTCTTC. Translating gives CASSYLERGASRNEQFF.

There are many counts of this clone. As DNA, the CDR3 is TGTGCCAGCAGTTACGATCGGGGGGGGCGGTACAATGAGCAGTTCTTC. Its translation: CASSYDRGGRYNEQFF. This chain uses TRBV6-5 with TRBJ2-1; 8 bases line up with TRBD2. The CDR3 loop spans 16 amino acids. The ends lost 2 bases at V and 4 bases at J; junction bases unmatched: 7. Germline CDR1 MNHEY, CDR2 SVGAGI.

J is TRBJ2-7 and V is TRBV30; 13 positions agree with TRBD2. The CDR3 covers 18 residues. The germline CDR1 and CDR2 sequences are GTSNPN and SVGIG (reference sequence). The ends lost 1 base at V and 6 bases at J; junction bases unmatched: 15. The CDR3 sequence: CAWSAQTSGGLLLREQYF. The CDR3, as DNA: TGTGCCTGGAGTGCCCAGACTAGCGGGGGGCTCCTACTACGCGAGCAGTACTTC.

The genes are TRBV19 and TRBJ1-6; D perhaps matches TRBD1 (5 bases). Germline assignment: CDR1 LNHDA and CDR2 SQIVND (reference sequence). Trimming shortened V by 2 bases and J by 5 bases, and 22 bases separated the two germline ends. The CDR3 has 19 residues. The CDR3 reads CASSIQGSLSSLDNSPLHF. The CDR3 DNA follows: TGTGCCAGTAGTATACAGGGAAGTCTGAGCTCGCTCGATAATTCACCCCTCCACTTT.

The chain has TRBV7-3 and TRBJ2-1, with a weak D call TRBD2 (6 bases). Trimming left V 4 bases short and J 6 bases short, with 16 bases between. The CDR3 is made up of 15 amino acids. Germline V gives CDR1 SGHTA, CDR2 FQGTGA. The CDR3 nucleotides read TGTGCCAGCAGCTACACAATTAGAGCGGGCAATGAGCAGTTCTTC. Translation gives CASSYTIRAGNEQFF. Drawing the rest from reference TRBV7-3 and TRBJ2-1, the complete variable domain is GAGVSQTPSNKVTEKGKYVELRCDPISGHTALYWYRQSLGQGPEFLIYFQGTGAADDSGLPNDRFFAVRPEGSVSTLKIQRTERGDSAVYLCASSYTIRAGNEQFFGPGTRLTVL.

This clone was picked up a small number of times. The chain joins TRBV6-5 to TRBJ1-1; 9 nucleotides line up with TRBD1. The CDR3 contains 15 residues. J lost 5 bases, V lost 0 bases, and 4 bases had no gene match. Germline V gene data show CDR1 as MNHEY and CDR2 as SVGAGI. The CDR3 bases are TGTGCCAGCAGTTACTCAGGACAGGGGTATACTGAAGCTTTCTTT. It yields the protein CASSYSGQGYTEAFF.

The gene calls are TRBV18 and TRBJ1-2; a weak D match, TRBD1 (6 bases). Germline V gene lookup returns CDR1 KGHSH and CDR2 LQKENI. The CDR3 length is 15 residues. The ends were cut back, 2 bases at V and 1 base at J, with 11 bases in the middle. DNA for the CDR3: TGTGCCAGCTCACCATTAGAGGGGGTTAACTATGGCTACACCTTC. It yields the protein CASSPLEGVNYGYTF.

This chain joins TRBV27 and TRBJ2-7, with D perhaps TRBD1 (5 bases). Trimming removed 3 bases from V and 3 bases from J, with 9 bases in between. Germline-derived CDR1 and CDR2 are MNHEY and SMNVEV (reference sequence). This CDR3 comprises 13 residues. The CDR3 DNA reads TGTGCCAGCAGTTTCTCGGACAACTACGAGCAGTACTTC. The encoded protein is CASSFSDNYEQYF.

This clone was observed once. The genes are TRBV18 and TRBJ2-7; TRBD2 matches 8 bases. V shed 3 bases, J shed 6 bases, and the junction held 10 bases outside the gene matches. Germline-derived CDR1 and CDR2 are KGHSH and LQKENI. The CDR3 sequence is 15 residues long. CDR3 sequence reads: CASSPRAGEDVEQYF. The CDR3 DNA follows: TGTGCCAGCTCACCGAGAGCGGGAGAGGATGTCGAGCAGTACTTC. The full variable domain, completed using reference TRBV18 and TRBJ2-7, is NAGVMQNPRHLVRRRGQEARLRCSPMKGHSHVYWYRQLPEEGLKFMVYLQKENIIDESGMPKERFSAEFPKEGPSILRIQQVVRGDSAAYFCASSPRAGEDVEQYFGPGTRLTVT.

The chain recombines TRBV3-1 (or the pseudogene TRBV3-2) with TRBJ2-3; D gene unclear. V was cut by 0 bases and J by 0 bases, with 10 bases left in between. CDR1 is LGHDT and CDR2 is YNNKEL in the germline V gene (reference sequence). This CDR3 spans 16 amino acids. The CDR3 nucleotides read TGTGCCAGCAGCCAAGATTCAGCCGGGAGCACAGATACGCAGTATTTT. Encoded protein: CASSQDSAGSTDTQYF.

This CDR3 reads CAWSANTGKAFF. The DNA of the CDR3 is TGTGCCTGGAGTGCCAATACAGGGAAAGCTTTCTTT. The chain recombines TRBV30 with TRBJ1-1; tentative D call: TRBD1 (6 bases). Germline CDR1 reads GTSNPN; CDR2 reads SVGIG (reference sequence). There are 12 residues in the CDR3. The germline V and J ends were trimmed by 1 base and 9 bases, with 12 bases remaining between them.